This entry lists 15 T cell receptor beta chains sequenced from one sample in a study of regulatory T cells in long-lasting Graves disease. Arm-PCR of CDR3 regions and iRepertoire HTBI primers were the basis on which TCR beta libraries were built. MiXCR was run by TCRdb on the multiplex PCR reads, yielding one entry per CDR3 protein. The sample includes 440,000 or so distinct CDR3 sequences, about a sixth seen only once; the top ten take around 10%. Time point described: newly diagnosed GD, antithyroid drugs for less than 3 months. Scientists built the TCR library using RNA that was extracted from PBMCs. The data also belong to a second study, concerning T cells in Graves' hyperthyroidism and ophthalmopathy.

Sequences were derived from peripheral blood mononuclear cells (PBMCs), sampled at new diagnosis, from a patient treated with antithyroid drugs. The receptors derive from a woman aged 25 to 39 with Graves disease.

The chain combines TRBV7-2 with TRBJ2-7; 10 bases are a match to TRBD2. Unmatched junction bases numbered 7, after V lost 0 bases and J lost 5 bases. CDR1 is SGHTA, CDR2 FQGNSA, per germline. The CDR3 is 16 amino acids. The CDR3 region has the DNA TGTGCCAGCAGCTTAGCTAGGACTAGCGGTGGGGACGAGCAGTACTTC. It is translated as CASSLARTSGGDEQYF.

The chain has TRBV28 and TRBJ2-7; 12 positions match TRBD2. V dropped 1 base and J dropped 4; count of bases not matched to a gene: 8. CDR1 and CDR2 (germline): MDHEN, SYDVKM. The CDR3 spans 17 residues. CDR3 DNA: TGTGCCAGCAGTTTATTTGTGACTAGCGGGAGTCTTTACGAGCAGTACTTC. Translated: CASSLFVTSGSLYEQYF.

This clonotype was found many times. The chain combines TRBV29-1 with TRBJ1-3; tentative D call: TRBD1 (5 bases). The CDR3 covers 12 residues. Germline CDR1 is SQVTM and CDR2 is ANQGSEA. The germline V and J ends were trimmed by 7 bases and 1 base, with 8 bases remaining between them. In DNA, the CDR3 is TGCAGCGCCGGGGCGTCTGGAAACACCATATATTTT. It specifies CSAGASGNTIYF.

The chain couples TRBV19 to TRBJ2-5; D is possibly TRBD2 (5 bases). CDR3 length equals 13 residues. Per germline, CDR1 LNHDA and CDR2 SQIVND (reference sequence). Trimming left V 4 bases short and J 5 bases short, with 11 bases between. The CDR3 DNA sequence: TGTGCCAGTAGTAACAGCGGTACGGAGACCCAGTACTTC. The encoded protein is CASSNSGTETQYF.

There are a few counts of this clonotype. This sequence joins TRBV14 and TRBJ2-1; D is unclear. V was clipped by 1 base and J by 6 bases, with 16 bases between them. This CDR3 spans 16 amino acids. The germline CDR1 and CDR2 sequences are SGHDN and FVKESK. CDR3 nucleotide sequence: TGTGCCAGCAGCCAAGCCTCGAGGCGTTGGGGCAATGAGCAGTTCTTC. Translation: CASSQASRRWGNEQFF.

This chain uses TRBV14 with TRBJ2-1, with 9 bases fitting TRBD1. This CDR3 is 16 amino acids long. Per the germline V gene, CDR1 is SGHDN and CDR2 is FVKESK. With V trimmed by 2 bases and J by 3 bases, 5 bases remained unmatched. The CDR3 spells CASSQTGTGLYNEQFF. CDR3 sequence (DNA): TGTGCCAGCAGCCAAACCGGGACAGGGCTCTACAATGAGCAGTTCTTC.

This clonotype showed up many times. This chain connects TRBV20-1 to TRBJ2-5, with 9 nucleotides matching TRBD2. The CDR3 length is 16 residues. CDR1 and CDR2 (germline): DFQATT, SNEGSKA (reference sequence). With V trimmed by 0 bases and J by 4 bases, 9 bases remained unmatched. The CDR3 sequence: CSARDSLLAGRETQYF. In DNA, the CDR3 is TGCAGTGCTAGAGATTCCCTTCTAGCGGGAAGAGAGACCCAGTACTTC.

The V gene is TRBV6-1, the J gene TRBJ2-1; 10 bases map to TRBD1. V shed 6 bases and J 4 bases; nucleotides not matched to a gene: 12. The length of the CDR3 is 17 residues. Looked up from germline, CDR1 is MNHNS and CDR2 is SASEGT. The CDR3 nucleotides read TGTGCCAGCAGCTGGGGGGGGACAGGGGCGCGGTACAATGAGCAGTTCTTC. Translating it yields CASSWGGTGARYNEQFF.

This clonotype was found many times. The chain carries TRBV9 and TRBJ2-7, with 7 bases matching TRBD1. V was clipped by 4 bases and J by 0 bases; unmatched bases: 4. Looked up from germline, CDR1 is SGDLS and CDR2 is YYNGEE. The CDR3 consists of 14 residues. The DNA for the CDR3 is TGTGCCAGCAGCCGGGACAGTAACTCCTACGAGCAGTACTTC. It yields the protein CASSRDSNSYEQYF.

The CDR3 DNA sequence: TGTGCCAGCAGCCACGAGCGGACAGGCTTCCAAGAGACCCAGTACTTC. It codes for CASSHERTGFQETQYF. The rearrangement links TRBV3-1 to TRBJ2-5, with 7 nucleotides matching TRBD1. The CDR3 is 16 residues long. CDR1 is LGHDT and CDR2 is YNNKEL in the germline V gene (reference sequence). The J segment lost 1 base and the V segment lost 3 bases, leaving 8 bases of the junction unmatched.

This clonotype was seen at least ten times. The chain combines TRBV20-1 with TRBJ1-1; perhaps TRBD1 as D (6 bases). V was trimmed by 1 base and J by 0 bases, leaving 15 bases between them. This CDR3 has 16 residues. CDR1 is DFQATT, CDR2 SNEGSKA, per germline (reference sequence). CDR3 loop: CSARGSYGGMNTEAFF. The DNA for the CDR3 is TGCAGTGCTAGAGGATCATACGGGGGCATGAACACTGAAGCTTTCTTT.

This clonotype was observed many times. J is TRBJ1-1 and V is TRBV28; D perhaps matches TRBD1 (5 bases). The CDR3 is made up of 11 amino acids. The V gene lost 6 bases and the J gene lost 11 bases, with 13 bases spanning the gap. Germline values: CDR1 MDHEN, CDR2 SYDVKM. The CDR3 DNA reads as TGTGCCAGCAGAGAAGGGGTCGGGGCTTTCTTT. Amino acids: CASREGVGAFF.

This clonotype showed up just once. A much larger clone lies a single base off, so this may be a read error. V is TRBV7-9 and J is TRBJ1-1; D is unclear. CDR1 SEHNR and CDR2 FQNEAQ come from the germline V gene (reference sequence). V lost 4 bases, J lost 7 bases, and 19 bases lay in between. This CDR3 contains 15 residues. DNA of the CDR3: TGTGCCAGCAGCTCAAACCTAGCCCGAAAATATGAAGCTTTCTTT. This encodes CASSSNLARKYEAFF.

This clonotype was seen at least ten times. The chain is built from TRBV11-1 and TRBJ1-4; TRBD1 matches 10 bases. Trimming removed 5 bases from V and 14 bases from J; junction bases left unmatched: 11. The germline gives CDR1 SGHAT, CDR2 FQDESV (reference sequence). The CDR3 covers 14 residues. This chain's CDR3 is CASSLTGGPDRLFF. CDR3 sequence (DNA): TGTGCCAGCAGCCTGACAGGGGGCCCGGATCGTCTGTTTTTT.

In this sample, this clonotype turned up many times. The chain recombines TRBV28 with TRBJ2-2; unclear D gene. The V end was cut by 10 bases, the J end by 0 bases, with 15 bases between. Germline V gives CDR1 MDHEN, CDR2 SYDVKM. The CDR3 length is 15 residues. CDR3 protein: CATKRWETNTGELFF. CDR3 sequence (DNA): TGTGCCACCAAAAGGTGGGAAACGAACACCGGGGAGCTGTTTTTT.